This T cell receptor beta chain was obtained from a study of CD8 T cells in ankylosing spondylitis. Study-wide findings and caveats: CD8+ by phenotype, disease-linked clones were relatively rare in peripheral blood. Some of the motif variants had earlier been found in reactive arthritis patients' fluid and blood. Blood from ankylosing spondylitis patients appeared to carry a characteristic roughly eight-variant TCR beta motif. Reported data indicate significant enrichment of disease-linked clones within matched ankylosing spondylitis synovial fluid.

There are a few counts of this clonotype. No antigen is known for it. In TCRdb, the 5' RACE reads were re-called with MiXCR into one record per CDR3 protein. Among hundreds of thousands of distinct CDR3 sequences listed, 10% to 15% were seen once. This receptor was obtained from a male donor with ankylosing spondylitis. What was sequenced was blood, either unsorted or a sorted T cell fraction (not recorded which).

The CDR3 loop reads CASRISGRAYEQYF. The CDR3 coding sequence is TGTGCCAGCAGAATTAGCGGGAGGGCCTACGAGCAGTACTTC. The chain combines TRBV7-2 with TRBJ2-7; TRBD2 agrees at 11 bases. Germline V gene data show CDR1 as SGHTA and CDR2 as FQGNSA. Losses at the gene ends were 6 bases for V and 2 bases for J; bases not matched to a gene: 3. The CDR3 runs to 14 residues.